This TCR beta chain was retrieved from a study of Ad26.COV2.S vaccination and SARS-CoV-2 variants. Overall study context: Intramuscularly, Ad26.COV2.S was given either once or twice, 56 days apart. Findings and caveats of the study: Researchers reported similar non-spike TCR breadth in vaccine and placebo recipients.

Libraries were prepared by immunoSEQ multiplex PCR; TCRdb keeps only in-frame clonotypes and omits some of them. The repertoire holds hundreds of thousands of clones, around 92% seen once, with about 1.5% in the top ten. Details on this clone: Its antigen is as yet unknown.

Treatment given: about 20 received Ad26.COV2.S at low or high dose, single or two shots; 5 received placebo; per-sample allocation not given. On day 63 after the first injection, vaccine and placebo recipients gave samples. An Ad26 vector that expressed Wuhan-strain SARS-CoV-2 spike constituted the vaccine. This TCR came from a person aged 18-60 years who received the Ad26.COV2.S COVID-19 vaccine or a placebo. The input for sequencing was peripheral blood, taken in a trial of Ad26.COV2.S vaccine versus placebo.

CDR3 coding DNA: TGTGCCAGCAGCCAAGATCTGGTGCAGTATTTT. Amino acid sequence: CASSQDLVQYF. The chain employs TRBV3-1 (or the pseudogene TRBV3-2) and TRBJ2-3; unclear D gene. V was pared by 0 bases and J by 11 bases, with 6 bases between. CDR3 length equals 11 residues. Germline CDR1 reads LGHDT; CDR2 reads YNNKEL (reference sequence).